This T cell receptor beta chain is drawn from a study of shared clonotypes between healthy human individuals. The sample holds one count of this clone. The V end was cut by 4 bases, the J end by 1 base, with 13 bases between. This CDR3 spans 15 amino acids. Germline V gene sequence: CDR1 MDHEN, CDR2 SYDVKM. The protocol was immunoSEQ multiplex PCR, while the TCRdb copy is restricted to in-frame clones and leaves out a portion. The sample lists about 1.1 million clones, about 80% occurring once. The chain uses TRBV28 and TRBJ1-1; TRBD1 might be the D (6 bases). Sequencing used memory CD4+ T cells from PBMCs. Subset reported: CD45RA-negative fraction. The TCR originated in a man younger than 30 in good health. Some clones in this sample may be carry-over from other donors' samples. This chain's CDR3 is CASSWEGGQNTEAFF. The DNA of the CDR3 is TGTGCCAGCAGTTGGGAAGGGGGACAGAACACTGAAGCTTTCTTT.